What follows are 23 T cell receptor beta chains derived from one specimen sequenced in a study of cytomegalovirus exposure and HLA in healthy donors. In the PCR, 60 Vbeta and 13 Jbeta primers were used. Data came from immunoSEQ multiplex PCR; TCRdb stores just in-frame clones and leaves some out. The repertoire includes 160,000 or so clones, 75% to 90% of them detected once, and 6.3% sits in the top ten. Material: PBMCs. Receptor source: a male donor in good health and CMV-seropositive.

The J gene is TRBJ1-2, the V gene TRBV6-5; unclear D gene. V lost 2 bases to trimming and J lost 8 bases, with 21 bases between them. CDR1 MNHEY and CDR2 SVGAGI come from the germline V gene. The CDR3 has 16 residues. The CDR3 protein is CASSYSILELGGGYTF. CDR3 coding DNA: TGTGCCAGCAGTTACAGTATATTAGAACTGGGAGGCGGCTACACCTTC.

This clone was found a few times. This rearrangement joins TRBV5-6 to TRBJ2-3, with 8 bases aligning to TRBD2. CDR1 and CDR2 from the germline V gene are SGHDT and YYEEEE. The CDR3 covers 15 residues. The J segment lost 3 bases and the V segment lost 4 bases, leaving 7 bases of the junction unmatched. The DNA for the CDR3 is TGTGCCAGCAGCCGAGCGGGAGAAACAACAGATACGCAGTATTTT. Translation: CASSRAGETTDTQYF.

The chain joins TRBV19 to TRBJ2-2, with 8 bases aligning to TRBD1. The CDR3 consists of 15 residues. Germline V CDR1 and CDR2: LNHDA, SQIVND (reference sequence). J gave up 7 bases and V 1 base, and 5 bases lay outside the gene matches. The CDR3 DNA follows: TGTGCCAGTAGTATAGCCGACAGGGGCTTCGGGGAGCTGTTTTTT. It translates to CASSIADRGFGELFF. The variable domain in full, with the rest retrieved from reference TRBV19 and TRBJ2-2, is DGGITQSPKYLFRKEGQNVTLSCEQNLNHDAMYWYRQDPGQGLRLIYYSQIVNDFQKGDIAEGYSVSREKKESFPLTVTSAQKNPTAFYLCASSIADRGFGELFFGEGSRLTVL.

As for this clone: Other DNA sequences in this sample translate to the same CDR3. This rearrangement joins TRBV28 to TRBJ1-2, with a possible D match to TRBD1 (5 bases). This CDR3 region has 13 residues. CDR1 is MDHEN, CDR2 SYDVKM, per germline. V lost 5 bases and J 4 bases, leaving 11 bases between the germline ends. The CDR3 DNA is TGTGCCAGCAGTCTCCAGGGTCGCTATGGCTACACCTTC. It encodes CASSLQGRYGYTF.

This clone was seen only a few times. The J gene is TRBJ1-2, the V gene TRBV5-5; TRBD1 agrees at 7 bases. V gave up 7 bases and J gave up 4 bases; unmatched junction bases: 10. This CDR3 comprises 14 residues. Per germline, CDR1 SGHKS and CDR2 YYEKEE (reference sequence). The CDR3 nucleotides are TGTGCCAGCGTTAAGGGGGCGGCAGTCTATGGCTACACCTTC. Its protein product is CASVKGAAVYGYTF.

V usage is TRBV6-5 and J usage is TRBJ2-7; 14 bases align to TRBD2. Germline V lookup: CDR1 MNHEY, CDR2 SVGAGI. Trimming at V came to 4 bases and at J to 3 bases, leaving 2 bases not matched to a gene. CDR3 length: 15 residues. In nucleotides, the CDR3 is TGTGCCAGCAGTTTGGGGACTAGCGGGAGCTACGAGCAGTACTTC. Its protein product is CASSLGTSGSYEQYF.

The CDR3 DNA is TGTGCCAGCAGCTTGGGGTCTAAGCAGTACTTC. It translates to CASSLGSKQYF. The V gene is TRBV5-4, the J gene TRBJ2-7; D is unclear. V was pared by 0 bases and J by 8 bases, with 6 bases between. The CDR3 consists of 11 residues. Looked up from germline, CDR1 is SGHNT and CDR2 is YYREEE (reference sequence). The variable domain in full, with the rest retrieved from reference TRBV5-4 and TRBJ2-7, is ETGVTQSPTHLIKTRGQQVTLRCSSQSGHNTVSWYQQALGQGPQFIFQYYREEENGRGNFPPRFSGLQFPNYSSELNVNALELDDSALYLCASSLGSKQYFGPGTRLTVT.

The rearrangement uses TRBV28 and TRBJ2-5; 10 bases match TRBD1. TRBJ2-7 matches the DNA end more closely, so the J call is doubtful. Germline CDR1 is MDHEN and CDR2 is SYDVKM. The CDR3 is 15 amino acids. CDR3 region: CASSPGQGGRYEQYF. CDR3 nucleotides: TGTGCCAGCAGTCCTGGACAGGGGGGTAGGTACGAGCAGTACTTC.

This chain uses TRBV29-1 with TRBJ2-1; 10 bases map to TRBD2. This CDR3 has 14 amino acids. V was pared by 1 base and J by 7 bases, with 4 bases of the junction left unmatched. Per the germline V gene, CDR1 is SQVTM and CDR2 is ANQGSEA. The CDR3 protein is CSVEGTSGINEQFF. The CDR3 bases are TGCAGCGTTGAAGGAACTAGCGGGATAAATGAGCAGTTCTTC.

The chain has TRBV9 and TRBJ2-7, with TRBD1 matching 7 bases. V trimming: 4 bases; J trimming: 2 bases; junction bases outside the gene matches: 6. The CDR3 is 14 residues long. The germline CDR1 and CDR2 sequences are SGDLS and YYNGEE. The CDR3 DNA is TGTGCCAGCAGCATGGGACAGAACACCTACGAGCAGTACTTC. As protein: CASSMGQNTYEQYF. Full variable domain (rest looked up from reference TRBV9 and TRBJ2-7): DSGVTQTPKHLITATGQRVTLRCSPRSGDLSVYWYQQSLDQGLQFLIQYYNGEERAKGNILERFSAQQFPDLHSELNLSSLELGDSALYFCASSMGQNTYEQYFGPGTRLTVT.

This chain joins TRBV11-3 and TRBJ2-1; 9 nucleotides align to TRBD2. The trim removed 7 bases at V and 8 bases at J, leaving 6 bases unmatched. This CDR3 has 13 amino acids. Germline V gene data show CDR1 as SGHNT and CDR2 as YENEEA. CDR3 DNA sequence: TGTGCCAGCAAAGATAGCGGGAGTTATGAGCAGTTCTTC. Translation: CASKDSGSYEQFF.

The DNA for the CDR3 is TGTGCCAGTAGCCGGGACAGGGGACCCTACGAGCAGTACTTC. Amino acid sequence: CASSRDRGPYEQYF. The chain couples TRBV19 to TRBJ2-7; TRBD1 matches at 10 bases. Trimming at V came to 6 bases and at J to 2 bases, leaving 4 bases not matched to a gene. This CDR3 is 14 amino acids long. Germline V gene data show CDR1 as LNHDA and CDR2 as SQIVND (reference sequence). Supplemented by reference TRBV19 and TRBJ2-7, the full variable domain reads DGGITQSPKYLFRKEGQNVTLSCEQNLNHDAMYWYRQDPGQGLRLIYYSQIVNDFQKGDIAEGYSVSREKKESFPLTVTSAQKNPTAFYLCASSRDRGPYEQYFGPGTRLTVT.

This clone was seen only once. J is TRBJ1-1 and V is TRBV2; D is possibly TRBD1 (5 bases). Trimming pared 6 bases from V and 5 bases from J, leaving 16 bases between. The CDR3 consists of 14 residues. Germline V gives CDR1 SNHLY, CDR2 FYNNEI. DNA of the CDR3: TGTGCCAGCAGGGGACCCGGGGGTGGGACTGAAGCTTTCTTT. It encodes CASRGPGGGTEAFF. The complete variable domain, with remaining parts taken from reference TRBV2 and TRBJ1-1, reads EPEVTQTPSHQVTQMGQEVILRCVPISNHLYFYWYRQILGQKVEFLVSFYNNEISEKSEIFDDQFSVERPDGSNFTLKIRSTKLEDSAMYFCASRGPGGGTEAFFGQGTRLTVV.

J is TRBJ2-7 and V is TRBV5-1; 7 nucleotides line up with TRBD1. The V gene end was trimmed by 3 bases and the J gene end by 6 bases; junction bases not matched to a gene: 15. Per the germline V gene, CDR1 is SGHRS and CDR2 is YFSETQ. The CDR3 is 16 amino acids. The DNA for the CDR3 is TGCGCCAGCAGCTCGGGACAGCCCGCGCGGCTTGGCGAGCAGTACTTC. Its protein product is CASSSGQPARLGEQYF.

The chain couples TRBV19 to TRBJ2-1, with TRBD2 identical over 7 bases. The CDR3 runs 15 residues. Germline lookup yields CDR1 LNHDA and CDR2 SQIVND (reference sequence). V was pared by 3 bases and J by 2 bases, with 4 bases of the junction left unmatched. CDR3 nucleotides: TGTGCCAGTAGTATGCGGGAGTCCCCCTACAATGAGCAGTTCTTC. It encodes CASSMRESPYNEQFF.

In regard to this clone: The junction shows a germline mismatch at one end, possibly a read error. The rearrangement links TRBV7-9 to TRBJ1-2, with 7 bases matching TRBD1. CDR1 SEHNR and CDR2 FQNEAQ come from the germline V gene (reference sequence). The length of the CDR3 is 16 residues. CDR3 sequence (DNA): TGTGCCAACAGCTTAAGGGCCGTGACAGGGTCCTATGGCTACACCTTC. It yields the protein CANSLRAVTGSYGYTF.

The V and J genes are TRBV10-3 and TRBJ2-1; TRBD2 aligns across 14 bases. Germline-derived CDR1 and CDR2 are ENHRY and SYGVKD. CDR3 length equals 16 residues. J was trimmed by 6 bases and V by 7 bases; bases with no gene match: 8. The CDR3 spells CAINPGLAGVANEQFF. The CDR3 region has the DNA TGTGCCATCAATCCGGGACTAGCGGGAGTAGCCAATGAGCAGTTCTTC.

The V call is TRBV10-3, the J call TRBJ2-3, with 7 bases fitting TRBD2. The J segment lost 4 bases and the V segment lost 3 bases, leaving 7 bases of the junction unmatched. Germline CDR1 is ENHRY and CDR2 is SYGVKD. This CDR3 contains 15 residues. The CDR3 loop reads CAISESGGSSDTQYF. The DNA for the CDR3 is TGTGCCATCAGTGAATCGGGCGGGAGTTCAGATACGCAGTATTTT.

V gene TRBV18 combines with J gene TRBJ2-5, with 8 bases aligning to TRBD1. The germline gives CDR1 KGHSH, CDR2 LQKENI. This CDR3 is built from 14 residues. The J segment lost 4 bases and the V segment lost 5 bases, leaving 6 bases of the junction unmatched. This chain's CDR3 is CASSRQGARETQYF. CDR3 bases: TGTGCCAGCTCAAGGCAGGGGGCGAGAGAGACCCAGTACTTC.

This rearrangement joins TRBV5-1 to TRBJ1-5; unclear D gene. The V gene's germline CDR1 is SGHRS and CDR2 YFSETQ. V shed 1 base and J shed 1 base, with 3 bases lying between them. There are 13 residues in the CDR3. In nucleotides, the CDR3 is TGCGCCAGCAGCTTGCGGAGCAATCAGCCCCAGCATTTT. Its translation is CASSLRSNQPQHF.

Worth noting for this clone: Additional DNA sequences in this sample encode the identical CDR3. The J gene is TRBJ2-7, the V gene TRBV7-9, with TRBD2 identical over 8 bases. V trimming: 3 bases; J trimming: 2 bases; junction bases outside the gene matches: 9. This CDR3 has 16 residues. Per germline, CDR1 SEHNR and CDR2 FQNEAQ (reference sequence). The CDR3 loop is CASSLALAGLPYEQYF. CDR3 nucleotides: TGTGCCAGCAGCTTGGCATTAGCGGGACTCCCCTACGAGCAGTACTTC. Filled out from reference TRBV7-9 and TRBJ2-7, the complete variable domain reads DTGVSQNPRHKITKRGQNVTFRCDPISEHNRLYWYRQTLGQGPEFLTYFQNEAQLEKSRLLSDRFSAERPKGSFSTLEIQRTEQGDSAMYLCASSLALAGLPYEQYFGPGTRLTVT.

This chain connects TRBV18 to TRBJ2-5, with D possibly being TRBD1 (5 bases). The CDR3 length is 16 residues. Germline CDR1 reads KGHSH; CDR2 reads LQKENI. The ends were cut back, 2 bases at V and 2 bases at J, with 15 bases in the middle. The CDR3 nucleotides are TGTGCCAGCTCACCAGCACCCGACAGTACTCAAGAGACCCAGTACTTC. Amino acid sequence: CASSPAPDSTQETQYF.

This clone was counted a single time. The gene calls are TRBV2 and TRBJ2-2, with D hard to call. The germline V gene has CDR1 SNHLY and CDR2 FYNNEI. The V end was cut by 6 bases, the J end by 6 bases, with 5 bases between. The CDR3 extends over 11 amino acids. CDR3 region: CASSLSGELFF. CDR3 nucleotide sequence: TGTGCCAGCAGCCTCTCCGGGGAGCTGTTTTTT. The full variable domain, its missing parts supplied by reference TRBV2 and TRBJ2-2, is EPEVTQTPSHQVTQMGQEVILRCVPISNHLYFYWYRQILGQKVEFLVSFYNNEISEKSEIFDDQFSVERPDGSNFTLKIRSTKLEDSAMYFCASSLSGELFFGEGSRLTVL.